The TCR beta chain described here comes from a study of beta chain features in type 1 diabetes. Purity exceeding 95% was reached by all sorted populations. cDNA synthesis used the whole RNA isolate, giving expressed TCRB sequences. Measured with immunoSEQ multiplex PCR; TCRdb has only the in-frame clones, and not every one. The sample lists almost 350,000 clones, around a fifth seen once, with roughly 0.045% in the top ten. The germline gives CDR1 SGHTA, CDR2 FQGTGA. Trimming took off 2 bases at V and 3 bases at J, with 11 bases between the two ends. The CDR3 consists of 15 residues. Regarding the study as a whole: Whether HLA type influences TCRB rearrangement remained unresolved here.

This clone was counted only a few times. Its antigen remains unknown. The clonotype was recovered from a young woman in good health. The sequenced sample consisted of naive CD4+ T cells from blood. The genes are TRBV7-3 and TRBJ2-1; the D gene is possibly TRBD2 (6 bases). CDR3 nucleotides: TGTGCCAGCAGCTTAGGCCTAGCGTACTACAATGAGCAGTTCTTC. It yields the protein CASSLGLAYYNEQFF.